The 18 T cell receptor beta chains below were found in one sample sequenced in a study of T cell responses to AZD1222 COVID-19 vaccine. Only in-frame clones appear in the TCRdb table, and some are missing; sequencing was by immunoSEQ multiplex PCR. The profile covers 95,000 to 150,000 clones, with about 90% appearing a single time and 9.8% taken by the ten largest. Sequences were derived from peripheral blood, sampled on day 0 of AZD1222 vaccination. Receptor source: an adult in good health.

The rearrangement links TRBV6-1 to TRBJ1-1; D ambiguous. The germline gives CDR1 MNHNS, CDR2 SASEGT. The CDR3 contains 12 residues. V was trimmed by 2 bases and J by 11 bases, leaving 12 bases between them. The CDR3 spells CASSEISVIAFF. For the CDR3, the DNA is TGTGCCAGCAGTGAAATCTCGGTCATTGCTTTCTTT.

The chain uses TRBV19 and TRBJ1-1; the match to TRBD1 covers 7 bases. The germline V gene has CDR1 LNHDA and CDR2 SQIVND (reference sequence). The V and J ends lost 1 base and 8 bases, in that order; junction bases with no gene match: 7. CDR3 length equals 14 residues. CDR3 sequence reads: CASSIGTRGEEAFF. CDR3 sequence (DNA): TGTGCCAGTAGTATAGGGACCAGGGGGGAGGAAGCTTTCTTT. The variable domain in full, with the rest retrieved from reference TRBV19 and TRBJ1-1, is DGGITQSPKYLFRKEGQNVTLSCEQNLNHDAMYWYRQDPGQGLRLIYYSQIVNDFQKGDIAEGYSVSREKKESFPLTVTSAQKNPTAFYLCASSIGTRGEEAFFGQGTRLTVV.

The J gene is TRBJ2-3, the V gene TRBV10-2; the D gene is possibly TRBD2 (5 bases). Germline values: CDR1 WSHSY, CDR2 SAAADI. Trimming pared 5 bases from V and 6 bases from J, leaving 12 bases between. CDR3 length: 13 residues. The DNA for the CDR3 is TGCGCCAGCAGTTACATGGAGGTGGATACGCAGTATTTT. Its translation: CASSYMEVDTQYF.

The chain has TRBV7-2 and TRBJ1-2; possible D gene TRBD1, 6 bases. V lost 0 bases to trimming and J lost 10 bases, with 18 bases between them. Germline V CDR1 and CDR2: SGHTA, FQGNSA. The CDR3 runs 15 residues. CDR3 region: CASSLALRSGVAYTF. Here the CDR3 DNA reads TGTGCCAGCAGCTTAGCGCTAAGGTCAGGGGTCGCCTACACCTTC.

This chain joins TRBV28 and TRBJ2-7; D is perhaps TRBD1 (7 bases). The germline V gene has CDR1 MDHEN and CDR2 SYDVKM. The CDR3 has 17 residues. V lost 0 bases, J lost 3 bases, and 18 bases lay in between. CDR3 residues: CASSLWSGAGGSYEQYF. The CDR3 DNA is TGTGCCAGCAGTTTATGGTCGGGGGCAGGGGGGAGCTACGAGCAGTACTTC.

CDR3 loop: CASTGTTHTDTQYF. The CDR3 coding sequence is TGTGCCAGCACCGGGACTACCCACACAGATACGCAGTATTTT. This rearrangement joins TRBV9 to TRBJ2-3; 7 nucleotides line up with TRBD2. This CDR3 region has 14 residues. Trimming removed 6 bases from V and 2 bases from J; junction bases left unmatched: 6. Looked up from germline, CDR1 is SGDLS and CDR2 is YYNGEE.

V is TRBV5-1 and J is TRBJ2-1; 7 bases are a match to TRBD2. The CDR3 is 15 residues long. V lost 4 bases and J lost 9; bases outside the gene matches: 13. The germline V gene encodes CDR1 SGHRS and CDR2 YFSETQ. The CDR3: CASSPGTSEVSEQFF. CDR3 in DNA: TGCGCCAGCAGCCCGGGTACTAGCGAAGTTAGTGAGCAGTTCTTC.

In its sample, this clone was seen a few times. V gene TRBV19 combines with J gene TRBJ1-5, with TRBD1 as a possible D gene (5 bases). Trimming left V 7 bases short and J 0 bases short, with 22 bases between. Germline lookup yields CDR1 LNHDA and CDR2 SQIVND (reference sequence). The CDR3 has 18 residues. The CDR3 is CASNGAGLLRGSNQPQHF. DNA of the CDR3: TGTGCCAGTAATGGGGCAGGGTTGTTGCGTGGTAGCAATCAGCCCCAGCATTTT.

V gene TRBV7-2 combines with J gene TRBJ2-7; D may be TRBD2 (6 bases). Germline V CDR1 and CDR2: SGHTA, FQGNSA. Trimming stripped 2 bases from V and 3 bases from J, with 14 bases between. The CDR3 extends over 15 amino acids. For the CDR3, the DNA is TGTGCCAGCAGCTTACAGGGTACTAGCAGCTACGAGCAGTACTTC. Its translation: CASSLQGTSSYEQYF.

This chain links TRBV7-8 with TRBJ2-7, with D tentatively TRBD1 (7 bases). CDR3 length: 15 residues. The V end was cut by 5 bases, the J end by 0 bases, with 14 bases between. CDR1 SGHVS and CDR2 FQNEAQ come from the germline V gene. As DNA, the CDR3 is TGTGCCAGCAGCCGGGGGACAGCCTCCTCCTACGAGCAGTACTTC. This encodes CASSRGTASSYEQYF.

J is TRBJ2-5 and V is TRBV4-1; 8 bases align to TRBD2. V lost 7 bases, J lost 4 bases, and 23 bases stayed unmatched. The germline gives CDR1 MGHRA, CDR2 YSYEKL. The CDR3 totals 19 residues. CDR3 region: CASKPVFGRGVLSGETQYF. The CDR3 DNA follows: TGCGCCAGCAAGCCGGTGTTCGGGCGGGGGGTTTTGAGCGGAGAGACCCAGTACTTC.

The CDR3: CASSQYRSGTTYGYTF. The CDR3 DNA sequence: TGTGCCAGCAGCCAATACAGGTCAGGGACTACCTATGGCTACACCTTC. The rearrangement uses TRBV4-2 and TRBJ1-2; perhaps TRBD1 as D (5 bases). V lost 2 bases and J 4 bases, leaving 17 bases between the germline ends. From germline, CDR1 is LGHNA and CDR2 YNFKEQ. This CDR3 comprises 16 residues.

This chain links TRBV7-8 with TRBJ2-2, with TRBD1 matching over 8 bases. V gave up 4 bases and J gave up 2 bases; unmatched junction bases: 9. This CDR3 has 17 residues. CDR1 and CDR2 (germline): SGHVS, FQNEAQ. The CDR3 DNA sequence: TGTGCCAGCAGCTGGGTCCCTGACAGGGGCAACACCGGGGAGCTGTTTTTT. As protein: CASSWVPDRGNTGELFF. Combining the CDR3 with reference TRBV7-8 and TRBJ2-2 gives the whole variable domain GAGVSQSPRYKVAKRGQDVALRCDPISGHVSLFWYQQALGQGPEFLTYFQNEAQLDKSGLPSDRFFAERPEGSVSTLKIQRTQQEDSAVYLCASSWVPDRGNTGELFFGEGSRLTVL.

V and J are TRBV5-4 and TRBJ2-3, with 8 bases matching TRBD1. Germline V gene lookup returns CDR1 SGHNT and CDR2 YYREEE (reference sequence). V was clipped by 2 bases and J by 6 bases; unmatched bases: 5. The CDR3 runs 14 residues. The CDR3 region has the DNA TGTGCCAGCAGCTTAAGACAGGGGATTGATACGCAGTATTTT. Translated: CASSLRQGIDTQYF.

V is TRBV5-1 and J is TRBJ2-5; 12 positions match TRBD1. Germline V gene lookup returns CDR1 SGHRS and CDR2 YFSETQ. V shed 4 bases, J shed 5 bases, and the junction held 6 bases outside the gene matches. The CDR3 covers 15 residues. The CDR3 loop is CASSTEGQGAETQYF. Written as DNA, the CDR3 is TGCGCCAGCAGCACGGAGGGACAGGGGGCTGAGACCCAGTACTTC.

The rearrangement links TRBV11-3 to TRBJ1-2; 8 nucleotides align to TRBD1. The germline CDR1 and CDR2 sequences are SGHNT and YENEEA. The CDR3 has 15 amino acids. J was trimmed by 2 bases and V by 2 bases; bases with no gene match: 4. The CDR3, as DNA: TGTGCCAGCAGCTTAAGTAGGACAGGGAACTATGGCTACACCTTC. Residues: CASSLSRTGNYGYTF.

The genes are TRBV9 and TRBJ1-1, with D possibly being TRBD1 (5 bases). Germline values: CDR1 SGDLS, CDR2 YYNGEE. Trimming removed 3 bases at V and 5 bases at J, with 17 bases between. There are 15 residues in the CDR3. Here the CDR3 reads CASSERGGERTEAFF. CDR3 coding DNA: TGTGCCAGCAGCGAGCGGGGAGGGGAGAGAACTGAAGCTTTCTTT.

This clone was picked up one time. The V gene is TRBV4-3, the J gene TRBJ2-5; possible D gene TRBD1, 5 bases. Trimming stripped 0 bases from V and 3 bases from J, with 5 bases between. The CDR3 loop spans 13 amino acids. The germline gives CDR1 LGHNA, CDR2 YSLEER. CDR3 sequence (DNA): TGCGCCAGCAGCCAAGACAGGGAAGAGACCCAGTACTTC. Encoded protein: CASSQDREETQYF.